Presented here are 24 T cell receptor beta chains from one specimen sequenced in a study of blood T cell repertoires in COVID-19. Repertoires were generated with immunoSEQ multiplex PCR, while TCRdb's copy carries only in-frame clones and drops some. The data show 30,000 or so clones, roughly four fifths seen once. The specimen sequenced was peripheral blood. Source of these receptors: a man aged 50-59 years with acute or convalescent COVID-19.

The chain recombines TRBV29-1 with TRBJ2-2; D is possibly TRBD2 (6 bases). V lost 0 bases to trimming and J lost 4 bases, with 15 bases between them. The CDR3 extends over 16 amino acids. The germline V gene encodes CDR1 SQVTM and CDR2 ANQGSEA. The CDR3 nucleotides read TGCAGCGTTGAAGATCGAGGGGCGCGGGGCACCGGGGAGCTGTTTTTT. It yields the protein CSVEDRGARGTGELFF.

The chain has TRBV7-2 and TRBJ1-2; 7 positions agree with TRBD1. With V trimmed by 2 bases and J by 7 bases, 7 bases remained unmatched. The germline V gene encodes CDR1 SGHTA and CDR2 FQGNSA. CDR3 length: 14 residues. The CDR3 DNA is TGTGCCAGCAGCTTATTTACAGGGGATTTTGGCTACACCTTC. This codes for CASSLFTGDFGYTF.

The V call is TRBV25-1, the J call TRBJ2-3; D unclear. The CDR3 sequence is 15 residues long. Trimming left V 1 base short and J 5 bases short, with 13 bases between. Germline assignment: CDR1 MGHDK and CDR2 SYGVNS. CDR3 DNA: TGTGCCAGCAGTGAATTGCGGCGCGGTGTAGATACGCAGTATTTT. It translates to CASSELRRGVDTQYF.

This sequence joins TRBV11-3 and TRBJ2-3; 7 nucleotides line up with TRBD1. J was trimmed by 4 bases and V by 4 bases; bases with no gene match: 8. Germline assignment: CDR1 SGHNT and CDR2 YENEEA. This CDR3 has 15 residues. This CDR3 reads CASSSGQAPSDTQYF. The CDR3, as DNA: TGTGCCAGCAGCTCCGGACAGGCCCCGTCAGATACGCAGTATTTT.

The chain combines TRBV9 with TRBJ1-2; 12 bases fit TRBD1. Per the germline V gene, CDR1 is SGDLS and CDR2 is YYNGEE. The CDR3 is 15 residues long. The junction had 5 bases not matched to a gene; V was cut back by 4 bases and J by 4 bases. The CDR3 DNA follows: TGTGCCAGCAGCCCCGGGACAGGGGGCGCCTATGGCTACACCTTC. Protein: CASSPGTGGAYGYTF.

This clone has a handful of counts. The V gene is TRBV3-1 (or the pseudogene TRBV3-2), the J gene TRBJ1-1; the D gene is possibly TRBD1 (5 bases). The CDR3 is 15 amino acids. Trimming stripped 0 bases from V and 10 bases from J, with 18 bases between. Germline-derived CDR1 and CDR2 are LGHDT and YNNKEL (reference sequence). The DNA for the CDR3 is TGTGCCAGCAGCCAAGATGGGGGGGACGCGGTTGCAGCTTTCTTT. Translation: CASSQDGGDAVAAFF.

The chain combines TRBV2 with TRBJ1-5; 9 nucleotides align to TRBD1. Trimming removed 5 bases from V and 5 bases from J; junction bases left unmatched: 7. The CDR3 runs 15 residues. Germline V CDR1 and CDR2: SNHLY, FYNNEI. Here the CDR3 DNA reads TGTGCCAGCAGTCGTCTCCGGGACAGGGATCAGCCCCAGCATTTT. It encodes CASSRLRDRDQPQHF.

The rearrangement links TRBV19 to TRBJ2-7; the match to TRBD1 covers 9 bases. The CDR3 length is 14 residues. Germline V lookup: CDR1 LNHDA, CDR2 SQIVND (reference sequence). Trimming at V came to 10 bases and at J to 3 bases, leaving 10 bases not matched to a gene. For the CDR3, the DNA is TGTGCCACGCAAAATCCGGGACAGGGCTACGAGCAGTACTTC. This translates into CATQNPGQGYEQYF.

The V and J genes are TRBV7-3 and TRBJ2-7; 8 bases match TRBD1. J lost 7 bases, V lost 5 bases, and 4 bases had no gene match. Germline V lookup: CDR1 SGHTA, CDR2 FQGTGA. The CDR3 runs to 12 residues. CDR3 in amino acids: CASSLNRGEQYF. The CDR3 nucleotides read TGTGCCAGCAGCCTTAACAGGGGGGAGCAGTACTTC.

This rearrangement joins TRBV6-8 to TRBJ1-3; D is undetermined. Trimming took off 6 bases at V and 2 bases at J, with 8 bases between the two ends. Germline V gene data show CDR1 as MNHGY and CDR2 as SAAAGT. The CDR3 consists of 13 residues. CDR3 in amino acids: CASSRRAGNTIYF. The CDR3 DNA sequence: TGTGCCAGCAGCAGGAGGGCTGGAAACACCATATATTTT.

The table lists this clone with a few counts. This rearrangement joins TRBV7-7 to TRBJ2-2, with 12 nucleotides matching TRBD2. Germline V CDR1 and CDR2: SSHAT, FNYEAQ (reference sequence). The CDR3 runs 13 residues. The DNA for the CDR3 is TGTGCTAGCCAGACTAGCGGGAGTAGCGAGCTGTTTTTT. It translates to CASQTSGSSELFF.

The chain combines TRBV27 with TRBJ2-1; 10 bases match TRBD1. The J segment lost 0 bases and the V segment lost 2 bases, leaving 10 bases of the junction unmatched. CDR1 is MNHEY and CDR2 is SMNVEV in the germline V gene (reference sequence). The CDR3 is 19 residues long. CDR3 nucleotides: TGTGCCAGCAGTTTAATAGGGACAGGGGACTTCCTCTCCTACAATGAGCAGTTCTTC. Translating gives CASSLIGTGDFLSYNEQFF.

This rearrangement joins TRBV10-3 to TRBJ2-7; D is unclear. The CDR3 extends over 13 amino acids. Trimming cost V 3 bases and J 2 bases, with 8 bases left between them. Germline V gene data show CDR1 as ENHRY and CDR2 as SYGVKD. DNA of the CDR3: TGTGCCATCAGTGATGGCACCGCCTACGAGCAGTACTTC. Translated: CAISDGTAYEQYF.

This clone was recorded a few times. The CDR3, as DNA: TGCGCCAGCAGCTTGGGAGGGGAAAAACTGTTTTTT. This codes for CASSLGGEKLFF. The V call is TRBV5-1, the J call TRBJ1-4; no definite D call. Per the germline V gene, CDR1 is SGHRS and CDR2 is YFSETQ. CDR3 length equals 12 residues. Trimming took off 0 bases at V and 8 bases at J, with 5 bases between the two ends.

This clone is a singleton in its sample. The chain joins TRBV27 to TRBJ2-3, with TRBD1 matching 9 bases. After removal of 3 bases from V and 4 bases from J, the junction contained 11 bases not matched to a gene. The V gene's germline CDR1 is MNHEY and CDR2 SMNVEV (reference sequence). The CDR3 has 17 residues. CDR3 region: CASSFVSGTGYPDTQYF. The CDR3 DNA sequence: TGTGCCAGCAGTTTCGTTTCAGGGACAGGGTACCCAGATACGCAGTATTTT.

This clone was seen a single time. The chain employs TRBV15 and TRBJ1-2, with D hard to call. Trimming cost V 1 base and J 5 bases, with 11 bases left between them. CDR3 length equals 14 residues. From germline, CDR1 is LNHNV and CDR2 YYDKDF (reference sequence). CDR3 sequence reads: CATSRVTETYGYTF. The CDR3 DNA reads as TGTGCCACCAGCAGAGTGACCGAGACATATGGCTACACCTTC. The whole variable domain, filled in from reference TRBV15 and TRBJ1-2, reads DAMVIQNPRYQVTQFGKPVTLSCSQTLNHNVMYWYQQKSSQAPKLLFHYYDKDFNNEADTPDNFQSRRPNTSFCFLDIRSPGLGDTAMYLCATSRVTETYGYTFGSGTRLTVV.

The chain employs TRBV6-2 or TRBV6-3 and TRBJ2-5, with TRBD2 matching 11 bases. CDR1 is MNHEY, CDR2 SVGEGT, per germline. The CDR3 spans 15 residues. The trim removed 2 bases at V and 2 bases at J, leaving 1 base unmatched. As DNA, the CDR3 is TGTGCCAGCAGTTACGGACTAGCGGGTCAAGAGACCCAGTACTTC. As protein: CASSYGLAGQETQYF.

The gene calls are TRBV6-5 and TRBJ1-1; D is perhaps TRBD1 (6 bases). CDR1 and CDR2 (germline): MNHEY, SVGAGI. V was pared by 8 bases and J by 4 bases, with 11 bases between. The CDR3 totals 12 residues. The CDR3 DNA follows: TGTGCCAGCCTAACAGGGAGCACTGAAGCTTTCTTT. Translating gives CASLTGSTEAFF.

This chain connects TRBV13 to TRBJ1-1; no clear D gene. Germline loops: CDR1 PRHDT, CDR2 FYEKMQ (reference sequence). V was shortened by 5 bases and J by 6 bases, with 7 bases between the two germline ends. There are 11 residues in the CDR3. The CDR3 is CASSGGPEAFF. CDR3 bases: TGTGCCAGCAGCGGAGGACCTGAAGCTTTCTTT.

V and J are TRBV20-1 and TRBJ2-7, with 7 bases fitting TRBD2. V was pared by 5 bases and J by 9 bases, with 4 bases of the junction left unmatched. The germline V gene has CDR1 DFQATT and CDR2 SNEGSKA (reference sequence). The CDR3 totals 10 residues. The CDR3 nucleotides are TGCAGTGCTCGGGGAGGGGCGCAGTACTTC. Protein product: CSARGGAQYF.

This chain connects TRBV5-1 to TRBJ2-1; TRBD1 matches 7 bases. The CDR3 is 16 residues long. The trim removed 0 bases at V and 8 bases at J, leaving 11 bases unmatched. Germline V gene data show CDR1 as SGHRS and CDR2 as YFSETQ. The CDR3 bases are TGCGCCAGCAGCTTGGACGAGGGGGCCGCTGGGGATGAGCAGTTCTTC. Protein: CASSLDEGAAGDEQFF.

The chain uses TRBV19 and TRBJ1-1, with D tentatively TRBD1 (5 bases). Germline V CDR1 and CDR2: LNHDA, SQIVND (reference sequence). This CDR3 has 13 amino acids. The V end lost 5 bases, the J end lost 4 bases, and 11 bases lay between the germline ends. The chain's CDR3 is CASSPGTLTEAFF. Here the CDR3 DNA reads TGTGCCAGTAGTCCCGGGACTCTCACTGAAGCTTTCTTT.

This sequence joins TRBV27 and TRBJ2-3; TRBD2 matches at 14 bases. Germline V CDR1 and CDR2: MNHEY, SMNVEV (reference sequence). V was pared by 2 bases and J by 1 base, with 2 bases of the junction left unmatched. The length of the CDR3 is 17 residues. The chain's CDR3 is CASSLQGLAGGTDTQYF. The CDR3 DNA reads as TGTGCCAGCAGTTTACAGGGACTAGCGGGGGGCACAGATACGCAGTATTTT.

This clone was seen a handful of times. This sequence joins TRBV7-3 and TRBJ2-7, with D possibly TRBD1 on 6 matching bases. The CDR3 totals 14 residues. The germline V and J ends were trimmed by 5 bases and 0 bases, with 11 bases remaining between them. Germline V CDR1 and CDR2: SGHTA, FQGTGA. The CDR3 DNA sequence: TGTGCCAGCAGCGCGGACAGAAACTCCTACGAGCAGTACTTC. Translated: CASSADRNSYEQYF. Looking up the rest from reference TRBV7-3 and TRBJ2-7 gives the full variable domain: GAGVSQTPSNKVTEKGKYVELRCDPISGHTALYWYRQSLGQGPEFLIYFQGTGAADDSGLPNDRFFAVRPEGSVSTLKIQRTERGDSAVYLCASSADRNSYEQYFGPGTRLTVT.